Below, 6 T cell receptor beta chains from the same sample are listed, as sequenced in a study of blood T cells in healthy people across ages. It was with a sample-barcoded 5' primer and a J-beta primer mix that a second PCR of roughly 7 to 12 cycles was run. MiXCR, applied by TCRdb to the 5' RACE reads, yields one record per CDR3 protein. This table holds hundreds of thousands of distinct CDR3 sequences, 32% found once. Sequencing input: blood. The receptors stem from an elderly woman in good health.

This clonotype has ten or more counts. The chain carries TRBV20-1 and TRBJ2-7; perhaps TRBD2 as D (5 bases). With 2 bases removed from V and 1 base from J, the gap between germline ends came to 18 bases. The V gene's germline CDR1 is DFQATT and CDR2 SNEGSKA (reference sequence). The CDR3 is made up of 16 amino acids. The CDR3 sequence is CSARQMTGSLSYEQYF. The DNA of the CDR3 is TGCAGTGCTAGACAAATGACTGGGAGCTTGTCCTACGAGCAGTACTTC.

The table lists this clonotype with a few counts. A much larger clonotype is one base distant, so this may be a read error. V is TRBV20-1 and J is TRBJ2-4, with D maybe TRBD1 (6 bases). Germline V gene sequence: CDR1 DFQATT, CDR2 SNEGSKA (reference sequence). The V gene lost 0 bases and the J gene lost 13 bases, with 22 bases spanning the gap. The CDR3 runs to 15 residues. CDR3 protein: CSARDRGRPGAAQYF. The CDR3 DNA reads TGCAGTGCTAGAGATCGTGGCCGGCCAGGGGCAGCGCAGTACTTC.

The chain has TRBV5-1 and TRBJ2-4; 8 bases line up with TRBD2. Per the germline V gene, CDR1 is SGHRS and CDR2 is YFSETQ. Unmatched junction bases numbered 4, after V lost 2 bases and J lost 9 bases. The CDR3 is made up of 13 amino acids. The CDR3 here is CASSFSGESIQYF. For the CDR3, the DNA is TGCGCCAGCAGCTTTAGCGGGGAGAGCATTCAGTACTTC.

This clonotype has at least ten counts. CDR3: CSATTGGLGYTF. In DNA, the CDR3 is TGCAGCGCAACCACAGGGGGCCTTGGCTACACCTTC. The chain is built from TRBV29-1 and TRBJ1-2; 9 positions agree with TRBD1. This CDR3 has 12 amino acids. The V gene end was trimmed by 7 bases and the J gene end by 7 bases; junction bases not matched to a gene: 7. Germline CDR1 SQVTM, CDR2 ANQGSEA.

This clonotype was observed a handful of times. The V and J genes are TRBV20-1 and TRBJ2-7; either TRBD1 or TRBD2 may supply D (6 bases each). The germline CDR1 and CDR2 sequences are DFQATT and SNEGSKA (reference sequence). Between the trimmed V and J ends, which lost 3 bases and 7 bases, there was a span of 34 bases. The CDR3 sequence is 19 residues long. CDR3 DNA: TGCAGTGCTAGTCCGACAGGACCTGCCGGAGGGCCACAAAACAATGAGCAGTACTTC. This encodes CSASPTGPAGGPQNNEQYF.

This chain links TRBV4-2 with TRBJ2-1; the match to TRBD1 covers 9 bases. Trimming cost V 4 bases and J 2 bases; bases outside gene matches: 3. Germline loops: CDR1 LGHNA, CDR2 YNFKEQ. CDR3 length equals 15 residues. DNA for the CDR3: TGTGCCAGCAGCCCGGACAGGGGCACCTACAATGAGCAGTTCTTC. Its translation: CASSPDRGTYNEQFF.